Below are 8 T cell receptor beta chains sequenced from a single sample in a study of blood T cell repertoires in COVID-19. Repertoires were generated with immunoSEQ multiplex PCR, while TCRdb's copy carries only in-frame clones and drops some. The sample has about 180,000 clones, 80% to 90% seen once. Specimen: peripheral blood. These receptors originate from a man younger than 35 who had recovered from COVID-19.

The DNA for the CDR3 is TGTGCCAGCAGTTTGCGACAGGGTAGGGAAAAACTGTTTTTT. Its translation is CASSLRQGREKLFF. V and J are TRBV6-6 and TRBJ1-4; TRBD1 aligns across 7 bases. J gave up 8 bases and V 4 bases, and 7 bases lay outside the gene matches. Per the germline V gene, CDR1 is MNHNY and CDR2 is SVGAGI (reference sequence). The CDR3 consists of 14 residues.

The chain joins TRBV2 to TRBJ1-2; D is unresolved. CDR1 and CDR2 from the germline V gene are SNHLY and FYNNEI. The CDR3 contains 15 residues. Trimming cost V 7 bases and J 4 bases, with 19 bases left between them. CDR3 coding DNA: TGTGCCAGCATACGACCACCGGGAACCCTCTATGGCTACACCTTC. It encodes CASIRPPGTLYGYTF.

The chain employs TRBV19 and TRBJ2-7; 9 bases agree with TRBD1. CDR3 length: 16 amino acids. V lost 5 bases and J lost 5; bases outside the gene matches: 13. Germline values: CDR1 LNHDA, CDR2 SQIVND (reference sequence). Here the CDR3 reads CASSRRPGTGLDEQYF. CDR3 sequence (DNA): TGTGCCAGTAGTCGAAGACCCGGGACAGGGTTGGACGAGCAGTACTTC. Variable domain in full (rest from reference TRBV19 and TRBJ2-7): DGGITQSPKYLFRKEGQNVTLSCEQNLNHDAMYWYRQDPGQGLRLIYYSQIVNDFQKGDIAEGYSVSREKKESFPLTVTSAQKNPTAFYLCASSRRPGTGLDEQYFGPGTRLTVT.

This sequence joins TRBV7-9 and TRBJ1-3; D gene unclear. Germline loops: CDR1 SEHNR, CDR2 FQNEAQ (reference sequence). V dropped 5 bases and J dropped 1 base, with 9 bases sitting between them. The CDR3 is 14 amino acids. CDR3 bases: TGTGCCAGCAGCCCAGGCGCGTCTGGAAACACCATATATTTT. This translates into CASSPGASGNTIYF.

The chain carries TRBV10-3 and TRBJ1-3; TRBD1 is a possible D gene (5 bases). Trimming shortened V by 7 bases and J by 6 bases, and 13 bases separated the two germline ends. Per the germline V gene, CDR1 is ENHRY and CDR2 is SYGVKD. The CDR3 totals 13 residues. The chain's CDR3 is CAITETVPNTIYF. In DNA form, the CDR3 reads TGTGCCATCACCGAGACAGTACCAAACACCATATATTTT.

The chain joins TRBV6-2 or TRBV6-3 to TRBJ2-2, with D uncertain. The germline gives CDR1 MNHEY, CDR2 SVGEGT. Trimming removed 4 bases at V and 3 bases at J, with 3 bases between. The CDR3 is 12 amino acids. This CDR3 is CASSSYTGELFF. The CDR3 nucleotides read TGTGCCAGCAGTTCCTACACCGGGGAGCTGTTTTTT.

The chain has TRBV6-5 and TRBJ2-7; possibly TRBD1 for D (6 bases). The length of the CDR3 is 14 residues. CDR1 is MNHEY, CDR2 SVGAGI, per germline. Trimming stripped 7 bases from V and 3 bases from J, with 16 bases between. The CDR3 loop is CASTIPDRSYEQYF. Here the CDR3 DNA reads TGTGCCAGCACAATCCCGGACAGAAGCTACGAGCAGTACTTC.

The CDR3 nucleotides are TGTGCCTGGACTGGCGGGGGGATGACTGGGGCCAACGTCCTGACTTTC. This gives the protein CAWTGGGMTGANVLTF. The rearrangement links TRBV30 to TRBJ2-6, with 8 nucleotides matching TRBD2. Trimming took 4 bases from V and 2 from J; bases not matched to a gene: 7. Germline loops: CDR1 GTSNPN, CDR2 SVGIG (reference sequence). The CDR3 sequence is 16 residues long.